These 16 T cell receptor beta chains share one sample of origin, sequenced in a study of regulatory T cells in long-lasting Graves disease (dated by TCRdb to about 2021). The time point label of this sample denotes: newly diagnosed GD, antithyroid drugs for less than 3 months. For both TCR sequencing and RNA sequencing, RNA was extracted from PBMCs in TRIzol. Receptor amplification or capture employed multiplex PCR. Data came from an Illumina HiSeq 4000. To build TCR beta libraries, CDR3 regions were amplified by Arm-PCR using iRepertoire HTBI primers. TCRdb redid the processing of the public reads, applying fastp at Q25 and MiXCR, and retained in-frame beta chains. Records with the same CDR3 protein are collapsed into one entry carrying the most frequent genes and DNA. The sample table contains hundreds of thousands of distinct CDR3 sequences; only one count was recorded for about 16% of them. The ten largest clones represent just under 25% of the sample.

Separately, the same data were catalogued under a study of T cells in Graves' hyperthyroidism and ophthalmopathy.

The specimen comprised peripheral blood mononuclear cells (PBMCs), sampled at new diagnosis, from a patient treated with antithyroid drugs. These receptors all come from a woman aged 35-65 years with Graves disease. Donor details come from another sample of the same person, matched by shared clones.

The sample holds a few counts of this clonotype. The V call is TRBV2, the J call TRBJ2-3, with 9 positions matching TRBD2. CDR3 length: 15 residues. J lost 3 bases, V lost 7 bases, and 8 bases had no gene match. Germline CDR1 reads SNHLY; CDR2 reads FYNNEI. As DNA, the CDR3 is TGTGCCAGCAACCTCCGCGGGGGGGCTACAGATACGCAGTATTTT. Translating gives CASNLRGGATDTQYF.

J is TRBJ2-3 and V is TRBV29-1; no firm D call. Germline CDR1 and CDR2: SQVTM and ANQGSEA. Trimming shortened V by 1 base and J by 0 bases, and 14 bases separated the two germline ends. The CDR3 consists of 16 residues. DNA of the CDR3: TGCAGCGTTGAAGTCACAGCGACGATTAGCACAGATACGCAGTATTTT. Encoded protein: CSVEVTATISTDTQYF.

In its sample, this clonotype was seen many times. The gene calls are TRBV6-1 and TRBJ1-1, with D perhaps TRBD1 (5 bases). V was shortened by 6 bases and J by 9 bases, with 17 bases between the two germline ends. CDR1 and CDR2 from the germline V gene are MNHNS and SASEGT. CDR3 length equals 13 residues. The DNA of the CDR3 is TGTGCCAGCAGACGTACAGGAACAGTCAAAGCTTTCTTT. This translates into CASRRTGTVKAFF.

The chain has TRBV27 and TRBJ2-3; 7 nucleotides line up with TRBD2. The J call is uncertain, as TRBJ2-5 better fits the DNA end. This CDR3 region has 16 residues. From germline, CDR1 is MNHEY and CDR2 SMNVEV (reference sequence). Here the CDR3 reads CASSSPVDLRGLTQYF. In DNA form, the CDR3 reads TGTGCCAGCAGTTCCCCTGTAGACTTGCGGGGGTTGACCCAGTACTTC.

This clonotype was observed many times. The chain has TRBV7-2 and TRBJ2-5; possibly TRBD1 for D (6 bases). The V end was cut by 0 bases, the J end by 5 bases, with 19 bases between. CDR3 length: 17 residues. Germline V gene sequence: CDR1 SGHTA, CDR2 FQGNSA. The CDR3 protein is CASSLANGGTFGETQYF. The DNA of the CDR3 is TGTGCCAGCAGCTTAGCTAATGGGGGCACCTTCGGGGAGACCCAGTACTTC.

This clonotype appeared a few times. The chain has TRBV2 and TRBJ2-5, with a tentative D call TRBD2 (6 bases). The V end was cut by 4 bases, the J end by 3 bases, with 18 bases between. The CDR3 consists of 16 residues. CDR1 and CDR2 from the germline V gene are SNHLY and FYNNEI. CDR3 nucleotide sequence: TGTGCCAGCAGTGGCGGGACTTCACCCTTTAAAGAGACCCAGTACTTC. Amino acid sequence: CASSGGTSPFKETQYF.

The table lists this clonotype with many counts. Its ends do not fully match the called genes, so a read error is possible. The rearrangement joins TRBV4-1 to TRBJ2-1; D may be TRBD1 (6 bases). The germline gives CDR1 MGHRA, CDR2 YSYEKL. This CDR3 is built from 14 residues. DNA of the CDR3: TGTGCCAGCAGGGGCGCTGGCTCCTACAATGAGCAGTTCTTC. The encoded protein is CASRGAGSYNEQFF.

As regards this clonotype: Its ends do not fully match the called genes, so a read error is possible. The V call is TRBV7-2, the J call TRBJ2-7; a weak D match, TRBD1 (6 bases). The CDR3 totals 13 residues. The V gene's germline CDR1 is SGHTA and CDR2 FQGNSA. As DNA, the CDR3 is TGTGCCGGCAGCTTATACAGGGCCTACGAGCAGTACTTC. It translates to CAGSLYRAYEQYF.

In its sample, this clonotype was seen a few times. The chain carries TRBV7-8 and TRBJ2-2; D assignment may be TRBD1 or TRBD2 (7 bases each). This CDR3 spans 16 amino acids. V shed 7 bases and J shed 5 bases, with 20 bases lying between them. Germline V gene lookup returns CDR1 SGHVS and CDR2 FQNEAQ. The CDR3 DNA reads TGTGCCAGCATCATATCAGGGGGGGCAAATACCGGGGAGCTGTTTTTT. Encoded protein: CASIISGGANTGELFF.

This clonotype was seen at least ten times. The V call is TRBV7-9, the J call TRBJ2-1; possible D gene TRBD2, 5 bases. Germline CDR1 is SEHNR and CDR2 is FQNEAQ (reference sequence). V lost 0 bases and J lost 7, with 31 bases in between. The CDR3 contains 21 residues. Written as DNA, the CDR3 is TGTGCCAGCAGCTTAGCGAGCACACTGAGGATGATGGAGCGGCCTGGGAATGAGCAGTTCTTC. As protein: CASSLASTLRMMERPGNEQFF.

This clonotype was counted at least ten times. CDR3 region: CASRLPTQETQYF. The CDR3 DNA reads as TGTGCCAGCAGGCTCCCGACCCAAGAGACCCAGTACTTC. The chain couples TRBV2 to TRBJ2-5, with D hard to call. The CDR3 extends over 13 amino acids. V lost 6 bases and J lost 1, with 9 bases in between. Germline V lookup: CDR1 SNHLY, CDR2 FYNNEI.

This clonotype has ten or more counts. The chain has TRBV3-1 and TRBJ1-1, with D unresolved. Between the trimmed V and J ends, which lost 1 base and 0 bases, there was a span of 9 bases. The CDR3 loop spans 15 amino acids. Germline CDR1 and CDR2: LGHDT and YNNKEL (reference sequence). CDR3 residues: CASSQGQALNTEAFF. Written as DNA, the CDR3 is TGTGCCAGCAGCCAAGGTCAGGCCCTGAACACTGAAGCTTTCTTT.

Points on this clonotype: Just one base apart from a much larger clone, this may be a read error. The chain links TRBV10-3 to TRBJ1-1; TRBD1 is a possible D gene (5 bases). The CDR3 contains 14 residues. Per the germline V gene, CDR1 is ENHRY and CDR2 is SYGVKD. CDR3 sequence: CAVRYSGLNTEAFF. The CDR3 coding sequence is TGTGCCGTCAGGTATTCAGGGTTGAACACTGAAGCTTTCTTT.

In nucleotides, the CDR3 is TGTGCCAGCAGGGGGGGGCCAGGGCAGTACTTC. Translated: CASRGGPGQYF. The V and J genes are TRBV28 and TRBJ2-7; tentative D call: TRBD2 (7 bases). The CDR3 runs to 11 residues. In germline, CDR1 is MDHEN, CDR2 SYDVKM. V was cut by 6 bases and J by 9 bases, with 12 bases left in between.

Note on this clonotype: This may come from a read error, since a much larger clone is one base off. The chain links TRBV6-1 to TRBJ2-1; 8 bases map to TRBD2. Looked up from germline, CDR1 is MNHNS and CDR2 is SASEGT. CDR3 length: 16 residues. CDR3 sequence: CASSPNPGLVGDEQLF. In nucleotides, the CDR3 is TGTGCCAGCTCACCAAACCCGGGACTAGTTGGCGATGAGCAGCTCTTC.

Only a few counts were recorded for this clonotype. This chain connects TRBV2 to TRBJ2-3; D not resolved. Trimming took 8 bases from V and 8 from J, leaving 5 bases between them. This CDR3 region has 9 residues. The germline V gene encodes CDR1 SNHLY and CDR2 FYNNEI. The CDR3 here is CASVVTQYF. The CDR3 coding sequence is TGTGCCAGCGTCGTTACGCAGTATTTT.